What follows describes a single T cell receptor beta chain. Assay used: immunoSEQ multiplex PCR; TCRdb lists only in-frame clones, some missing. This sample yields around 2.5 million clones, of which 93% are seen a single time; around 0.37% belongs to the top ten. This record comes from a study of shared clonotypes between healthy human individuals. V lost 4 bases to trimming and J lost 6 bases, with 25 bases between them. CDR3 length: 18 residues. The germline V gene encodes CDR1 LGHNA and CDR2 YSLEER. The chain joins TRBV4-3 to TRBJ2-4; D is perhaps TRBD1 (6 bases). Sequenced: naive CD4+ T cells from PBMCs. Subset indicated: CD45RA+ positively selected. The clonotype comes from a man aged 18 to 30 in good health. Some clones in this sample may be carry-over from other donors' samples. Here the CDR3 DNA reads TGCGCCAGCAGCCTTGGACCGACAGGCCCCATGGACCCAAACATTCAGTACTTC. This gives the protein CASSLGPTGPMDPNIQYF.